This T cell receptor beta chain is drawn from a study of beta chain features in type 1 diabetes. Trimming removed 4 bases from V and 4 bases from J, with 14 bases in between. CDR3 length equals 15 residues. The V gene's germline CDR1 is MNHEY and CDR2 SMNVEV (reference sequence). Sorting that relied on CD45RO/CCR7/CD25/CD127/CD95/CD27 yielded CD4+ naive, central memory, regulatory and stem cell-like memory cells. Sequencing targeted expressed TCRB transcripts, as all isolated RNA had been reverse transcribed. About 4 million reads per sample were averaged for naive, central memory and regulatory samples. Libraries were prepared by immunoSEQ multiplex PCR; TCRdb keeps only in-frame clonotypes and omits some of them. The sample records some 350,000 clones, roughly 14% being singletons. Regarding the study as a whole: Overrepresentation of cells with high TCR expression could result from cDNA sequencing. Researchers report that Type 1 diabetes patients had moderately but significantly shorter TCRB CDR3s across all four CD4+ subsets.

Remarks on this clone: What it binds is not known. Other DNA sequences in the same sample also yield this CDR3.

This receptor was obtained from a woman between 18 and 29 years old with type 1 diabetes. The specimen was naive CD4+ T cells from blood. The V call is TRBV27, the J call TRBJ2-1, with D tentatively TRBD1 (5 bases). CDR3 amino acids: CASSSSSGSYNEQFF. The DNA of the CDR3 is TGTGCCAGCAGTTCCTCCTCAGGGTCGTACAATGAGCAGTTCTTC.